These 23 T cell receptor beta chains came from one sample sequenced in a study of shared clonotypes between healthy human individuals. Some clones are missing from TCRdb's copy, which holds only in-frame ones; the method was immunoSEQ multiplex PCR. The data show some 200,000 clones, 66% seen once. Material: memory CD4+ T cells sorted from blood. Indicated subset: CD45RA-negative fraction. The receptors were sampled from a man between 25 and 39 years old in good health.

The CDR3 sequence is CASDWDTEAFF. CDR3 nucleotides: TGTGCCAGCGATTGGGACACTGAAGCTTTCTTT. The gene calls are TRBV11-2 and TRBJ1-1; D unresolved. With 8 bases removed from V and 3 bases from J, the gap between germline ends came to 7 bases. The CDR3 is 11 residues long. Germline CDR1 reads SGHAT; CDR2 reads FQNNGV.

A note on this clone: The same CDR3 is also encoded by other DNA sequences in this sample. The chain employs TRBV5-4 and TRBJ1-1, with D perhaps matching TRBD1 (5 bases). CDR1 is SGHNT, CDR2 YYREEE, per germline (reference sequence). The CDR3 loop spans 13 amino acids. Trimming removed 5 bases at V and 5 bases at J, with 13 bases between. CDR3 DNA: TGTGCCAGCAGTCCACTTAGGGGAACTGAAGCTTTCTTT. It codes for CASSPLRGTEAFF.

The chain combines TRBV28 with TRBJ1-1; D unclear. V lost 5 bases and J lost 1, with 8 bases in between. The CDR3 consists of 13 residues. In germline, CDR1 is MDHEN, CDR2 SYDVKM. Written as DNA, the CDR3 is TGTGCCAGCAGTCTATACGCGAACACTGAAGCTTTCTTT. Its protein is CASSLYANTEAFF.

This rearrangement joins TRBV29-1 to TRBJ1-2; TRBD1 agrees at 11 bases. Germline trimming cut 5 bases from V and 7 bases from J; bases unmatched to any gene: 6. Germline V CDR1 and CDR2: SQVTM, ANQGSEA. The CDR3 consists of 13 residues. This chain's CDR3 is CSVRLGQGGGYTF. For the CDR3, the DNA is TGCAGCGTTCGACTGGGACAGGGGGGTGGCTACACCTTC.

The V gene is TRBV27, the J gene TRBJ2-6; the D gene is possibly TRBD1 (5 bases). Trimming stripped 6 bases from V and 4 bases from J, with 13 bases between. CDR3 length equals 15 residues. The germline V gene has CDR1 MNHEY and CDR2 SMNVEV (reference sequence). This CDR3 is CASRLSGAGANVLTF. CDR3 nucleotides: TGTGCCAGCAGACTAAGTGGGGCCGGGGCCAACGTCCTGACTTTC.

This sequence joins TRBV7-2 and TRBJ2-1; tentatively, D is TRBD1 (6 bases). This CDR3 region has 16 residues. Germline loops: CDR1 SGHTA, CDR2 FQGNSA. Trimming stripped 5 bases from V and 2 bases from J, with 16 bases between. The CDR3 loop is CASSPRTATPYNEQFF. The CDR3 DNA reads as TGTGCCAGCAGCCCTCGGACAGCGACTCCCTACAATGAGCAGTTCTTC.

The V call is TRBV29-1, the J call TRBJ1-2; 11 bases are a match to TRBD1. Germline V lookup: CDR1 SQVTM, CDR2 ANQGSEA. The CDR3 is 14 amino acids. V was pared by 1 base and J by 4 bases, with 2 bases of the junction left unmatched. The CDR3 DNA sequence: TGCAGCGTTGAAGCCGGGACAGGGGGCTATGGCTACACCTTC. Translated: CSVEAGTGGYGYTF. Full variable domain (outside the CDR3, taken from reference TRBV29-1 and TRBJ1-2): SAVISQKPSRDICQRGTSLTIQCQVDSQVTMMFWYRQQPGQSLTLIATANQGSEATYESGFVIDKFPISRPNLTFSTLTVSNMSPEDSSIYLCSVEAGTGGYGYTFGSGTRLTVV.

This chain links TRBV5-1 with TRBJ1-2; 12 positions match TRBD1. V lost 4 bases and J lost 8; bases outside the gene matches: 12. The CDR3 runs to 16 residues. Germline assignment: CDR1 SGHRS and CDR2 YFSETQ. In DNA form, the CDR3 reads TGCGCCAGCAGCCGCAATCCGGGACAGGGGGCCAGAGGCTACACCTTC. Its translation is CASSRNPGQGARGYTF.

CDR3 protein: CASRSGTGYTGELFF. CDR3 DNA: TGTGCCAGCAGATCCGGGACAGGGTACACCGGGGAGCTGTTTTTT. This chain connects TRBV6-5 to TRBJ2-2; 9 bases align to TRBD1. The CDR3 is 15 residues long. Germline values: CDR1 MNHEY, CDR2 SVGAGI. J lost 3 bases, V lost 6 bases, and 5 bases had no gene match.

CDR3 sequence reads: CASSLRVGGNEKLFF. The CDR3 coding sequence is TGTGCCAGCAGCTTGAGGGTCGGAGGTAATGAAAAACTGTTTTTT. V usage is TRBV5-6 and J usage is TRBJ1-4; no firm D call. Germline-derived CDR1 and CDR2 are SGHDT and YYEEEE. Trimming took off 1 base at V and 4 bases at J, with 11 bases between the two ends. The CDR3 covers 15 residues.

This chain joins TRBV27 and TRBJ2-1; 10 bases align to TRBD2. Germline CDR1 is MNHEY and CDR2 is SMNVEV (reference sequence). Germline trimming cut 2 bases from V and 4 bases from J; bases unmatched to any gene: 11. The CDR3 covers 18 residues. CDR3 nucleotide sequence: TGTGCCAGCAGTTTAAAGGGGATAGGAGCGGGAGGGTACAATGAGCAGTTCTTC. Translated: CASSLKGIGAGGYNEQFF.

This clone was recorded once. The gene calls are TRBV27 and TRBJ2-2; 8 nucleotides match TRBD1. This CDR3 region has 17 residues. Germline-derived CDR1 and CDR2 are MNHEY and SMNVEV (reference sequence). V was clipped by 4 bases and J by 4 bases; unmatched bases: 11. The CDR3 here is CASSSVFGTGPTGELFF. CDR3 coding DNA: TGTGCCAGCAGTTCTGTCTTCGGGACAGGTCCCACCGGGGAGCTGTTTTTT.

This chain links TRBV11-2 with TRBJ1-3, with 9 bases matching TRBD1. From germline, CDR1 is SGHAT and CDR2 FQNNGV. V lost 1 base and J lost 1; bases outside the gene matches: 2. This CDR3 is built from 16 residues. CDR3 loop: CASSLVGTGSGNTIYF. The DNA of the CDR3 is TGTGCCAGCAGCTTAGTTGGGACAGGGTCTGGAAACACCATATATTTT.

The CDR3, as DNA: TGTGCCAGCAGCTCAGGGTCAAGCTCCTACAATGAGCAGTTCTTC. It yields the protein CASSSGSSSYNEQFF. The rearrangement uses TRBV11-2 and TRBJ2-1; D is possibly TRBD1 (5 bases). This CDR3 has 15 amino acids. CDR1 is SGHAT and CDR2 is FQNNGV in the germline V gene. Trimming removed 4 bases at V and 0 bases at J, with 10 bases between.

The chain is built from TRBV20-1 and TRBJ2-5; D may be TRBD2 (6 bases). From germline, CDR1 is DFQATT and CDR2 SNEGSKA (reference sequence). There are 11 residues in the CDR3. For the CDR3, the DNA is TGCACCGCGGGACCTCAGGAGACCCAGTACTTC. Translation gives CTAGPQETQYF.

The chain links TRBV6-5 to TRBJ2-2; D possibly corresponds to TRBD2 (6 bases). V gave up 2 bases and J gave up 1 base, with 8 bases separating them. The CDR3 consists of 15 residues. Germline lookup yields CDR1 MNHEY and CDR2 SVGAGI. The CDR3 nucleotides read TGTGCCAGCAGTTACAGACTAGGGAACACCGGGGAGCTGTTTTTT. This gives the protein CASSYRLGNTGELFF.

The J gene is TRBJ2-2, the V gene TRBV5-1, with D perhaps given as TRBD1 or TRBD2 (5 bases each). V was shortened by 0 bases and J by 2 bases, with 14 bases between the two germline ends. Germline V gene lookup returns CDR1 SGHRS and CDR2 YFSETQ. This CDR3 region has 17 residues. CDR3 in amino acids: CASSLAWGSANTGELFF. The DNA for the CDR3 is TGCGCCAGCAGCTTGGCCTGGGGGAGCGCCAACACCGGGGAGCTGTTTTTT.

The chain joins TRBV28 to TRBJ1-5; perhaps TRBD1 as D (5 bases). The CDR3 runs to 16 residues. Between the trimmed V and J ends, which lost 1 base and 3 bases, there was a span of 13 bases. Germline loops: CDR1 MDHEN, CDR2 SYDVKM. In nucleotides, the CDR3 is TGTGCCAGCAGTTTATTTCAGGGTAGCGACAATCAGCCCCAGCATTTT. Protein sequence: CASSLFQGSDNQPQHF.

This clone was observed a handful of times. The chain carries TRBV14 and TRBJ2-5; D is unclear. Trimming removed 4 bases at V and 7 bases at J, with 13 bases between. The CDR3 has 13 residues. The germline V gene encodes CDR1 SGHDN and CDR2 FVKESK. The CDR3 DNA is TGTGCCAGCAGCCCTTTAGGTACTGGGACCCAGTACTTC. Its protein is CASSPLGTGTQYF.

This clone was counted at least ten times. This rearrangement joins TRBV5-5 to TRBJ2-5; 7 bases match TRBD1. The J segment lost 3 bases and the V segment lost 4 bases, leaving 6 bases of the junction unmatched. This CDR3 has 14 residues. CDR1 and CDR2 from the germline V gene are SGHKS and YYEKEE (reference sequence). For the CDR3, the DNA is TGTGCCAGCAGCCCTATGACAGGGAAAGAGACCCAGTACTTC. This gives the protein CASSPMTGKETQYF.

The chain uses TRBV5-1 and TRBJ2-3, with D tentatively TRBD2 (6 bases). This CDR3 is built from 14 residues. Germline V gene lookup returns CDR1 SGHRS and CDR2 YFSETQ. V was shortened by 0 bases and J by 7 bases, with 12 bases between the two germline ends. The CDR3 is CASSLAQGTYTQYF. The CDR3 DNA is TGCGCCAGCAGCTTGGCACAAGGGACTTATACGCAGTATTTT. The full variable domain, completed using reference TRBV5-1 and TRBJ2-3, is KAGVTQTPRYLIKTRGQQVTLSCSPISGHRSVSWYQQTPGQGLQFLFEYFSETQRNKGNFPGRFSGRQFSNSRSEMNVSTLELGDSALYLCASSLAQGTYTQYFGPGTRLTVL.

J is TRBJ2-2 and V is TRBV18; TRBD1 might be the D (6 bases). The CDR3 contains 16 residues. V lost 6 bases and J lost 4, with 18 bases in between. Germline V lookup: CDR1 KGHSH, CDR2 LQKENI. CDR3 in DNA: TGTGCCAGCTCCACAGGGAGAATTGTAGGCACCGGGGAGCTGTTTTTT. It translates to CASSTGRIVGTGELFF.

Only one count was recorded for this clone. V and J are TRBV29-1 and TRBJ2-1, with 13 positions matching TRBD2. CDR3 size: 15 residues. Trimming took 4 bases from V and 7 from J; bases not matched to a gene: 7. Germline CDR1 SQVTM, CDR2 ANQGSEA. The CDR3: CSVGLLAGGLNEQFF. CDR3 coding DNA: TGCAGCGTTGGACTACTAGCGGGAGGGTTGAATGAGCAGTTCTTC.